These T cell receptor beta chains were read from a single sample in a study of cytomegalovirus exposure and HLA in healthy donors. Assay used: immunoSEQ multiplex PCR; TCRdb lists only in-frame clones, some missing. The sample records over 150,000 clones, 55% to 80% being singletons. Sequencing was carried out using PBMCs. The receptor set was obtained from a young woman in good health and CMV-seropositive. The CDR3 runs from the conserved cysteine through the conserved F or W. D genes are given only for firm matches. Clone size is shown for a subset of rows, as once, few, many or a class of expanded clone.

clone_size | j_call | v_call | d_call | cdr3_nt | cdr3_aa
- | TRBJ1-1 | TRBV5-1 | TRBD1 | TGCGCCAGCAGTAAATGGGGGGAGACAGGGGGTACTGAAGCTTTCTTT | CASSKWGETGGTEAFF
- | TRBJ2-3 | TRBV6-1 | - | TGTGCCTGCCGGGTGTCGAAAGATACGCAGTATTTT | CACRVSKDTQYF
few | TRBJ1-2 | TRBV5-1 | - | TGCGCCAGCAGCTTGAAAAACGGGGGAGAAGGCTACACCTTC | CASSLKNGGEGYTF
- | TRBJ1-5 | TRBV6-5 | - | TGTGCCAGCAGGAGAGGCAGAGATAGCAATCAGCCCCAGCATTTT | CASRRGRDSNQPQHF
- | TRBJ2-1 | TRBV21-1 | - | TGTGCCAGCAGCAAGCCGACTAGCGGGGAGTACAATGAGCAGTTCTTC | CASSKPTSGEYNEQFF
once | TRBJ2-7 | TRBV11-2 | TRBD2 | TGTGCCAGCAGCTCGGGGACCGGGAGCGGGGTAGGTGACGAGCAGTACTTC | CASSSGTGSGVGDEQYF
- | TRBJ2-1 | TRBV5-1 | TRBD1 | TGCGCCAGCGCCCCGAGACAGGGGCTAAGCAATGAGCAGTTCTTC | CASAPRQGLSNEQFF
few | TRBJ2-1 | TRBV5-4 | TRBD2 | TGTGCCAGCTCAATTTTAGCGGGAGAAGGGGAGCAGTTCTTC | CASSILAGEGEQFF
- | TRBJ1-2 | TRBV19 | - | TGTGCCAGTAGTATAGTATCCAGTGACTATGGCTACACCTTC | CASSIVSSDYGYTF
few | TRBJ2-7 | TRBV18 | TRBD1 | TGTGCCAGCCGTGACAGGGATAGCTCCTACGAGCAGTACTTC | CASRDRDSSYEQYF
- | TRBJ2-7 | TRBV28 | TRBD2 | TGTGCCAGCAGTCGCTCCTTAGCGGGAGGACACTACGAGCAGTACTTC | CASSRSLAGGHYEQYF
- | TRBJ1-5 | TRBV19 | - | TGTGCCAGTAGTAGATCGGGAGGTAGCAATCAGCCCCAGCATTTT | CASSRSGGSNQPQHF
- | TRBJ2-1 | TRBV6-6 | TRBD2 | TGTGCCAGCAGAGCCGAATCGATGAGCGGGAACAATGAGCAGTTCTTC | CASRAESMSGNNEQFF
- | TRBJ2-7 | TRBV5-1 | - | TGCGCCAGCAGCTTGGCAGGGGCCCACGAGCAGTACTTC | CASSLAGAHEQYF
- | TRBJ1-2 | TRBV25-1 | - | TGTGCCAGCAGTGAATATTCGGGGGGCTACACCTTC | CASSEYSGGYTF
- | TRBJ2-3 | TRBV6-1 | TRBD2 | TGTGCCAGCAGTGAACTAGCGGGAACTAGCACAGATACGCAGTATTTT | CASSELAGTSTDTQYF
- | TRBJ2-3 | TRBV6-5 | - | TGTGCCAGCACCGACCGGGCAGATACGCAGTATTTT | CASTDRADTQYF
- | TRBJ2-7 | TRBV27 | - | TGTGCCAGCAGTCCGCTGGGCCCATACGAGCAGTACTTC | CASSPLGPYEQYF
- | TRBJ2-3 | TRBV30 | TRBD2 | TGTGCTCTGCAGCGGGGGGGCTCTTCAGATACGCAGTATTTT | CALQRGGSSDTQYF
- | TRBJ2-1 | TRBV6-5 | - | TGTGCCAGCAGTTATGGGCGGGGCCCAGGTGAGCAGTTCTTC | CASSYGRGPGEQFF
few | TRBJ1-2 | TRBV4-3 | TRBD1 | TGCGCCAGCAGCCAAGATGATACAGGGGGAAACTATGGCTACACCTTC | CASSQDDTGGNYGYTF
- | TRBJ2-1 | TRBV7-9 | TRBD2 | TGTGCCAGCAGCATCACCCGTACCAGCGGGGGGTCCTCCTACAATGAGCAGTTCTTC | CASSITRTSGGSSYNEQFF
- | TRBJ2-7 | TRBV10-3 | - | TGTGCCATCAGTGGGTCTGAGGTCCACGAGCAGTACTTC | CAISGSEVHEQYF
once | TRBJ2-5 | TRBV30 | - | TGTGCCTGGAGTGTACTAGGAGAGACCCAGTACTTC | CAWSVLGETQYF
- | TRBJ1-2 | TRBV4-3 | - | TGCGCCAGCAGCCAAGAGTGGAGGGCGGACTATGGCTACACCTTC | CASSQEWRADYGYTF
- | TRBJ2-1 | TRBV4-1 | TRBD2 | TGCGCCAGCAGCTTAGCGGGGCCCCCCCGTGACAATGAGCAGTTCTTC | CASSLAGPPRDNEQFF
- | TRBJ2-7 | TRBV4-3 | TRBD1 | TGCGCCAGCAGCCAGGACTTAGGACAGGGTTGGCAGTACTTC | CASSQDLGQGWQYF
once | TRBJ2-7 | TRBV19 | - | TGTGCCAGTAGTCCAGCGACAGGACCTACCTACGAGCAGTACTTC | CASSPATGPTYEQYF
- | TRBJ2-7 | TRBV4-1 | TRBD2 | TGCGCCAGCAGCTGGGCCGGGACTAGCGGGTCGACCTACGAGCAGTACTTC | CASSWAGTSGSTYEQYF
- | TRBJ2-7 | TRBV28 | TRBD1 | TGTGCCAGCAGTCCAAGGACAGGCTCCTACGAGCAGTACTTC | CASSPRTGSYEQYF
- | TRBJ2-5 | TRBV5-1 | TRBD2 | TGCGCCAGCAGCTTGTCTAGCGGGGGAGAGACCCAGTACTTC | CASSLSSGGETQYF
- | TRBJ2-5 | TRBV29-1 | TRBD2 | TGCAGCGTTGCAGGAGGAGCGGGAGGGCTTGAGACCCAGTACTTC | CSVAGGAGGLETQYF
- | TRBJ1-4 | TRBV30 | TRBD1 | TGTGCCTGGGAAATGGGACAGTCCAATGAAAAACTGTTTTTT | CAWEMGQSNEKLFF
- | TRBJ2-3 | TRBV10-2 | TRBD2 | TGCGCCAGCAGTGAGCTAGCGGTTTATAGCACAGATACGCAGTATTTT | CASSELAVYSTDTQYF
- | TRBJ1-2 | TRBV19 | - | TGTGCCAGTAGTCCAGTTCTCGACTATGGCTACACCTTC | CASSPVLDYGYTF
- | TRBJ2-1 | TRBV5-4 | - | TGTGCCAGCAGCCCTGGAATGGCGTATGGACTAAAGAACAATGAGCAGTTCTTC | CASSPGMAYGLKNNEQFF
- | TRBJ1-2 | TRBV15 | - | TGTGCCACCAGCAGGGACACTAACTATGGCTACACCTTC | CATSRDTNYGYTF
- | TRBJ2-3 | TRBV7-2 | TRBD2 | TGTGCCAGCAGCCGCTCCGCTAGCGGGGGGACAGATACGCAGTATTTT | CASSRSASGGTDTQYF
- | TRBJ2-2 | TRBV19 | - | TGTGCCAGTAGTGACTTGTTCGAGGGAGAAAGGTTTTTT | CASSDLFEGERFF
few | TRBJ1-3 | TRBV5-4 | - | TGTGCCAGCAGCTTCGGCGGGGTAGAGTGGAACACCATATATTTT | CASSFGGVEWNTIYF
- | TRBJ2-1 | TRBV5-1 | TRBD1 | TGCGCCAGCAGCTTGGGGCGGGACAGGGAGCAGTTCTTC | CASSLGRDREQFF
- | TRBJ2-7 | TRBV6-1 | TRBD2 | TGTGCCAGCAGTGATAGACTAGCGGGGGGACCTTCCTACGAGCAGTACTTC | CASSDRLAGGPSYEQYF
- | TRBJ1-3 | TRBV18 | - | TGTGCCAGCTCACCACGGGAGGGAAACTCTGGAAACACCATATATTTT | CASSPREGNSGNTIYF
once | TRBJ2-2 | TRBV5-4 | TRBD2 | TGTGCCAGCAGCGCAAGAAAAGGACTAGCGGGAGATCAAGGGGCCGGGGAGCTGTTTTTT | CASSARKGLAGDQGAGELFF
- | TRBJ2-7 | TRBV18 | - | TGTGCCAGCTCACGGCGGACAGACCCCCAGAACTACGAGCAGTACTTC | CASSRRTDPQNYEQYF
- | TRBJ2-7 | TRBV19 | - | TGTGCCACCCACCTCGGGTACGAGCAGTACTTC | CATHLGYEQYF
- | TRBJ2-1 | TRBV4-1 | TRBD2 | TGCGCCAGCAGCCAACCTGGACTAGCGGGTGGCTACAATGAGCAGTTCTTC | CASSQPGLAGGYNEQFF
- | TRBJ2-7 | TRBV7-9 | TRBD1 | TGTGCCAGCAGCTCTCCCGGACAGGGGTACGAGCAGTACTTC | CASSSPGQGYEQYF
- | TRBJ2-6 | TRBV25-1 | TRBD2 | TGTGCCAGCAGTGAATGGGGGGGTGGGGACTCTGGGGCCAACGTCCTGACTTTC | CASSEWGGGDSGANVLTF
few | TRBJ2-5 | TRBV2 | TRBD2 | TGTGCCAGCAGTGGTGATAGCGGGGGGGGATTGGAGACCCAGTACTTC | CASSGDSGGGLETQYF
once | TRBJ2-7 | TRBV21-1 | - | TGTGCCAGCAGCAAACCCCTTGGACTAGCGGGTAGGAGCTCCTACGAGCAGTACTTC | CASSKPLGLAGRSSYEQYF
- | TRBJ2-1 | TRBV5-1 | - | TGCGCCAGCAGCCTACTTAGCGGTACCTACAATGAGCAGTTCTTC | CASSLLSGTYNEQFF
few | TRBJ2-7 | TRBV19 | TRBD1 | TGTGCCAGTAGTAGAGCCGGGACAGGGACGCCGCAGTACTTC | CASSRAGTGTPQYF
- | TRBJ2-1 | TRBV27 | - | TGTGCCAGCTCCCCATCACGAGTTTACAATGAGCAGTTCTTC | CASSPSRVYNEQFF
- | TRBJ2-7 | TRBV18 | - | TGTGCCAGCTCACCACCGAATTCAGGGGGACTCTACGAGCAGTACTTC | CASSPPNSGGLYEQYF
- | TRBJ2-2 | TRBV15 | TRBD2 | TGTGCCACCGGGACTAGCGGACTACTCTCCCAGGGGACCGGGGAGCTGTTTTTT | CATGTSGLLSQGTGELFF
- | TRBJ1-2 | TRBV2 | - | TGTGCCAGCAGTGAAGAACACAGCTCCATCGGCTACACCTTC | CASSEEHSSIGYTF
- | TRBJ2-7 | TRBV7-9 | TRBD1 | TGTGCCAGCAGCGGAGGGACAGGGGGCCACGAGCAGTACTTC | CASSGGTGGHEQYF